Listed below are T cell receptor beta chains from one sample, sequenced in a study of blood T cell repertoires in COVID-19. The data were produced by immunoSEQ multiplex PCR, yet TCRdb's version contains in-frame clones alone and is incomplete. The data hold about 140,000 clones, with around 86% observed a single time. The material sequenced was peripheral blood. The receptors stem from a human donor in a cohort sampled during active COVID-19. The CDR3 runs from the conserved cysteine through the conserved F or W. A D gene is named only where the DNA matches it firmly. Clone sizes are given selectively: once, few, many, or a class where the clone is expanded.

NA | TRBD1 | TRBJ2-7 | TRBV9 | 14 | TGTGCCAGCAGCGTAGAGTACAGGGGGGACGAGCAGTACTTC | CASSVEYRGDEQYF
NA | NA | TRBJ1-1 | TRBV2 | 13 | TGTGCCAGCAGTACGGAGATGAACACTGAAGCTTTCTTT | CASSTEMNTEAFF
few | TRBD1 | TRBJ2-7 | TRBV13 | 14 | TGTGCCAGCAGCTTATCCCGACAGGGGTTCGGGCAGTACTTC | CASSLSRQGFGQYF
NA | NA | TRBJ1-3 | TRBV10-3 | 15 | TGTGCCATCACCAGGGATAATGACTCTGGAAACACCATATATTTT | CAITRDNDSGNTIYF
NA | TRBD1 | TRBJ1-2 | TRBV18 | 15 | TGTGCCAGCTCACCCCCGGGACAGGGGAACTATGGCTACACCTTC | CASSPPGQGNYGYTF
NA | NA | TRBJ2-1 | TRBV9 | 13 | TGTGCCAGCAGCGGACAGGTTTACAATGAGCAGTTCTTC | CASSGQVYNEQFF
NA | NA | TRBJ1-1 | TRBV5-1 | 13 | TGCGCCAGCAGGGAGGGGCCGAACACTGAAGCTTTCTTT | CASREGPNTEAFF
NA | NA | TRBJ2-7 | TRBV3-1/TRBV3-2 | 14 | TGTGCCAGCAGCCAAGACTCCTACGGGTACGAGCAGTACTTC | CASSQDSYGYEQYF
once | TRBD2 | TRBJ2-2 | TRBV18 | 17 | TGTGCCAGCTCACCTGGATCGGCGGGAGGGGGCACCGGGGAGCTGTTTTTT | CASSPGSAGGGTGELFF
NA | TRBD1 | TRBJ2-5 | TRBV10-3 | 17 | TGTGCCATCAGTGAACACGGGACAGGGTTGGAAAAGGAGACCCAGTACTTC | CAISEHGTGLEKETQYF
NA | TRBD1 | TRBJ2-7 | TRBV6-5 | 15 | TGTGCCAGCAGGACCCTACCGGGACAGGGGGAAGAGCAGTACTTC | CASRTLPGQGEEQYF
once | NA | TRBJ2-7 | TRBV18 | 14 | TGTGCCAGCTCACCACCAAGGACAACCTACGAGCAGTACTTC | CASSPPRTTYEQYF
NA | TRBD1 | TRBJ2-7 | TRBV5-1 | 14 | TGCGCCAGCAGGGAAGGGACAGGGGTCGCCGAGCAGTACTTC | CASREGTGVAEQYF
few | TRBD2 | TRBJ2-7 | TRBV15 | 16 | TGTGCCACCAGCAGAGGGACTAGCTCAGGGGCATACGAGCAGTACTTC | CATSRGTSSGAYEQYF
many | NA | TRBJ2-5 | TRBV29-1 | 12 | TGCAGCGCTGGAGGGCTGGGGGAGACCCAGTACTTC | CSAGGLGETQYF
NA | NA | TRBJ2-3 | TRBV27 | 17 | TGTGCCAGCAGTAAATACCACATCCAGGGGATCCCAGATACGCAGTATTTT | CASSKYHIQGIPDTQYF
once | NA | TRBJ2-3 | TRBV10-3 | 14 | TGTGCCACTTCCCCGGCGACAGGCACAGATACGCAGTATTTT | CATSPATGTDTQYF
NA | TRBD2 | TRBJ2-3 | TRBV7-3 | 15 | TGTGCCAGCAGCTTTAGCGGGAGCCGCACAGATACGCAGTATTTT | CASSFSGSRTDTQYF
NA | TRBD2 | TRBJ2-1 | TRBV7-6 | 15 | TGTGCCAGCAGCTTACGGCTAGCGGGGCCAAATGAGCAGTTCTTC | CASSLRLAGPNEQFF
NA | NA | TRBJ2-3 | TRBV12-5 | 17 | TGTGCTAGTGGTTTGGCCAACCGCGGATCTAGCACAGATACGCAGTATTTT | CASGLANRGSSTDTQYF
NA | NA | TRBJ1-1 | TRBV3-1/TRBV3-2 | 14 | TGTGCCAGCGGTAACCGGGGGACCGGGACTGAAGCTTTCTTT | CASGNRGTGTEAFF
NA | NA | TRBJ1-5 | TRBV7-2 | 14 | TGTGCCAGCAGCTTAGTGGGAGGCAATCAGCCCCAGCATTTT | CASSLVGGNQPQHF
NA | TRBD1 | TRBJ1-1 | TRBV13 | 16 | TGTGCCAGCAGCACGCGGACAGGGGGTTTGAACACTGAAGCTTTCTTT | CASSTRTGGLNTEAFF
few | TRBD1 | TRBJ2-2 | TRBV18 | 16 | TGTGCCAGCTCACCAGTTGCAGGGGGACGCACCGGGGAGCTGTTTTTT | CASSPVAGGRTGELFF
NA | TRBD2 | TRBJ2-7 | TRBV19 | 15 | TGTGCCAGTAGCCCAGTGCATACTAGCGGCTACGAGCAGTACTTC | CASSPVHTSGYEQYF
NA | NA | TRBJ2-7 | TRBV14 | 15 | TGTGCCATTGGAGGTACTAGAGAGGGCTCCTACGAGCAGTACTTC | CAIGGTREGSYEQYF
NA | TRBD1 | TRBJ2-7 | TRBV6-6 | 15 | TGTGCCAGCAGTAAGGGACAGGGATTCTCCTACGAGCAGTACTTC | CASSKGQGFSYEQYF
NA | TRBD1 | TRBJ2-7 | TRBV7-2 | 14 | TGTGCCAGCAGCTTGGGACAGGGGGTTGGTGAGCAGTACTTC | CASSLGQGVGEQYF
NA | TRBD2 | TRBJ2-1 | TRBV6-1 | 19 | TGTGCCAGCAGTGAAGCCGGCCTAGCGGGGACGAGATCCTACAATGAGCAGTTCTTC | CASSEAGLAGTRSYNEQFF
NA | TRBD1 | TRBJ2-7 | TRBV7-2 | 15 | TGTGCCAGCAGTCGAAACAGGGGCGGATCCTACGAGCAGTACTTC | CASSRNRGGSYEQYF
NA | TRBD2 | TRBJ2-1 | TRBV4-3 | 16 | TGCGCCAGCAGCCAAGGTTATGCGGGAGCGATGTATGAGCAGTTCTTC | CASSQGYAGAMYEQFF
once | NA | TRBJ2-7 | TRBV29-1 | 14 | TGCAGCGTTCACCTTTTGAGGGAATTGTACGAGCAGTACTTC | CSVHLLRELYEQYF
few | NA | TRBJ2-2 | TRBV6-2/TRBV6-3 | 15 | TGTGCCAGCAGTGGAATGTGGACAGACACCGGGGAGCTGTTTTTT | CASSGMWTDTGELFF
NA | TRBD2 | TRBJ2-2 | TRBV9 | 15 | TGTGCCAGCAGCACCCGCGGGAGTTCACCCGGGGAGCTGTTTTTT | CASSTRGSSPGELFF
NA | NA | TRBJ1-2 | TRBV9 | 15 | TGTGCCAGCAGCGTAGATGATACGGGGTTCTATGGCTACACCTTC | CASSVDDTGFYGYTF
once | TRBD2 | TRBJ2-3 | TRBV27 | 15 | TGTGCCAGCAGTTTAGCGGGAGCTTGGGTAGATACGCAGTATTTT | CASSLAGAWVDTQYF
NA | TRBD1 | TRBJ2-7 | TRBV7-6 | 14 | TGTGCCAGCAGCTTAGTTTCAGGGGGTGATGAGCAGTACTTC | CASSLVSGGDEQYF
NA | TRBD1 | TRBJ2-7 | TRBV18 | 14 | TGTGCCAGCTCACCGCGACAGGGGGCTTACGAGCAGTACTTC | CASSPRQGAYEQYF
NA | NA | TRBJ2-1 | TRBV7-9 | 14 | TGTGCCAGCAGACCGGAGGGCTACTACAATGAGCAGTTCTTC | CASRPEGYYNEQFF
once | NA | TRBJ2-3 | TRBV4-3 | 15 | TGCGCCAGCAGCCAAGGATGGAGCGGATCAGATACGCAGTATTTT | CASSQGWSGSDTQYF
NA | TRBD2 | TRBJ2-5 | TRBV2 | 15 | TGTGCCAGCAGCTTCGGGGGAGCGGGGGTAGAGACCCAGTACTTC | CASSFGGAGVETQYF
NA | TRBD1 | TRBJ1-1 | TRBV27 | 13 | TGTGCCAGCCAACCACAGGGGGTCTCTGAAGCTTTCTTT | CASQPQGVSEAFF
NA | TRBD2 | TRBJ2-5 | TRBV7-2 | 14 | TGTGCCAGCAGCCCTAGCGGGTACCAAGAGACCCAGTACTTC | CASSPSGYQETQYF
NA | NA | TRBJ2-3 | TRBV5-4 | 14 | TGTGCCAGCACCCCCGACCTAGCTTCAGATACGCAGTATTTT | CASTPDLASDTQYF
few | TRBD2 | TRBJ2-7 | TRBV7-8 | 14 | TGTGCCAGCAGCTACCAGACTAGCGGCTACGAGCAGTACTTC | CASSYQTSGYEQYF
once | NA | TRBJ1-1 | TRBV18 | 12 | TGTGCCAGCTCACCAATCGGGGGTGAAGCTTTCTTT | CASSPIGGEAFF
once | TRBD1 | TRBJ2-5 | TRBV18 | 16 | TGTGCCAGCTCACACCGGGACAGGGGGACCCAAGAGACCCAGTACTTC | CASSHRDRGTQETQYF